Below, one T cell receptor (beta chain) is given with its context. Its target is unknown. This record comes from a study of cytomegalovirus exposure and HLA in healthy donors. Study background: Researchers found that roughly 81% of almost 400 genotyped donors fell within the Caucasian-associated ancestry cluster.

Study observations and caveats: Accurate prediction of HLA-A and HLA-B alleles (for most subjects) was reportedly achieved from TCR beta sequences. According to the study, roughly 160 TCR beta chains were cytomegalovirus-associated. Data from an earlier analysis indicated that most TCR beta V segments were productive either about 87% or about 30% of the time.

The PCR contained 60 Vbeta and 13 Jbeta primers. Sequenced by immunoSEQ multiplex PCR; TCRdb stores in-frame clones only, minus some. The table lists 90,000 to 140,000 clones, about 83% of them singletons. Germline-derived CDR1 and CDR2 are SGDLS and YYNGEE. V lost 0 bases to trimming and J lost 1 base, with 9 bases between them. This CDR3 comprises 15 residues. J is TRBJ2-3 and V is TRBV9, with a weak D call TRBD2 (6 bases). The sequence was obtained from a man in his late teens or twenties in good health and CMV-seronegative. The sequencing input was PBMCs. In DNA form, the CDR3 reads TGTGCCAGCAGCGTAGACGCGGGACGCACAGATACGCAGTATTTT. It specifies CASSVDAGRTDTQYF.